Shown below are 5 T cell receptor beta chains from a single sample sequenced in a study of blood T cells in healthy people across ages. Together with a sample-barcoded 5' primer, a J-beta primer mix was included in a second PCR lasting about 7 to 11 cycles. Each CDR3 protein is one row after TCRdb ran MiXCR on the 5' RACE reads. This sample has 1,100,000 or so distinct CDR3 sequences, with 35% to 55% found just once. Sequencing was carried out using blood. The source of these receptors is a woman aged 55-69 years in good health.

This chain joins TRBV9 and TRBJ2-7, with D maybe TRBD2 (6 bases). Trimming removed 3 bases at V and 6 bases at J, with 16 bases between. Germline assignment: CDR1 SGDLS and CDR2 YYNGEE. CDR3 size: 14 residues. The CDR3 reads CASSDGSPDCEQYF. CDR3 coding DNA: TGTGCCAGCAGCGACGGGAGTCCGGATTGCGAGCAGTACTTC.

Only a few counts were recorded for this clonotype. V gene TRBV27 combines with J gene TRBJ2-3; possibly TRBD2 for D (5 bases). The CDR3 extends over 12 amino acids. CDR1 is MNHEY and CDR2 is SMNVEV in the germline V gene (reference sequence). Trimming pared 2 bases from V and 9 bases from J, leaving 9 bases between. CDR3 sequence reads: CASSLGSGTQYF. CDR3 DNA sequence: TGTGCCAGCAGTTTAGGGTCGGGAACGCAGTATTTT.

V and J are TRBV20-1 and TRBJ1-2; D is undetermined. The CDR3 length is 15 residues. The germline V and J ends were trimmed by 0 bases and 4 bases, with 15 bases remaining between them. In germline, CDR1 is DFQATT, CDR2 SNEGSKA (reference sequence). The CDR3 nucleotides are TGCAGTGCTAGAGATAAAACAGCCCAGCCCTATGGCTACACCTTC. Its protein is CSARDKTAQPYGYTF.

This clonotype was picked up a small number of times. The chain links TRBV2 to TRBJ2-5, with TRBD1 matching 7 bases. The CDR3 length is 13 residues. Germline CDR1 reads SNHLY; CDR2 reads FYNNEI. V was clipped by 7 bases and J by 5 bases; unmatched bases: 7. The CDR3 DNA is TGTGCCAGCAAGAGGACAGGAGGCGAGACCCAGTACTTC. It translates to CASKRTGGETQYF.

This clonotype was picked up a small number of times. The chain carries TRBV12-5 and TRBJ1-5; no definite D call. Germline lookup yields CDR1 LGHNT and CDR2 FRNRAP. There are 11 residues in the CDR3. V was cut by 3 bases and J by 6 bases, with 3 bases left in between. The CDR3 reads CASGLIQPQHF. In DNA, the CDR3 is TGTGCTAGTGGTTTAATTCAGCCCCAGCATTTT.